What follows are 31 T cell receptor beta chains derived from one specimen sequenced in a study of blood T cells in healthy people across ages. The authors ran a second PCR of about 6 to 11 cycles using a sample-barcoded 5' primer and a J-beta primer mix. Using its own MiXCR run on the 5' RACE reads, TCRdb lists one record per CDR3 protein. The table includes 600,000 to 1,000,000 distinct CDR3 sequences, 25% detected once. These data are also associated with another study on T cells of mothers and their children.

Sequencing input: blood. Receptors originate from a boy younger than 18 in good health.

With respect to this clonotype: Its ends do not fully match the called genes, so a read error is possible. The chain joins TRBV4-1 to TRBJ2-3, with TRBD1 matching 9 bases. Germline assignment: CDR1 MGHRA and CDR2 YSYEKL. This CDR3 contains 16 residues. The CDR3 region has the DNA TGCGCCAGCAGCCAAGATGGCGGGACAGGGACAGGTACGCAGTATTTT. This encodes CASSQDGGTGTGTQYF.

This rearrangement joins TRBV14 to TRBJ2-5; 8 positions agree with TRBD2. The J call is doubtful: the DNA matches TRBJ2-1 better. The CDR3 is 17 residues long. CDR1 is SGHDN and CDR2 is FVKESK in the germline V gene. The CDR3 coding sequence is TGTGCCAGCAGCCAATGGGAAGCGGGAGTCAGTGAGAATGAGCAGTTCTTC. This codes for CASSQWEAGVSENEQFF.

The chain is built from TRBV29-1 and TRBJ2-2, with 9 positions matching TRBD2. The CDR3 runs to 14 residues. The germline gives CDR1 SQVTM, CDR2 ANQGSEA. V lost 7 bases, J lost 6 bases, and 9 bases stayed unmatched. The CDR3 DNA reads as TGCAGCGGACGAAGCGGGAGGTATTCCGGGGAGCTGTTTTTT. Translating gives CSGRSGRYSGELFF.

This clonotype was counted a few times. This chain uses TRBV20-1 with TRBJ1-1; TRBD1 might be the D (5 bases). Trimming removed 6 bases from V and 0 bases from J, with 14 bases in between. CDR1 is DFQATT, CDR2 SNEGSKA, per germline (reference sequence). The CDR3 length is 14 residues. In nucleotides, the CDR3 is TGCAGTGCAGGGAGACAGAACATGAACACTGAAGCTTTCTTT. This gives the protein CSAGRQNMNTEAFF.

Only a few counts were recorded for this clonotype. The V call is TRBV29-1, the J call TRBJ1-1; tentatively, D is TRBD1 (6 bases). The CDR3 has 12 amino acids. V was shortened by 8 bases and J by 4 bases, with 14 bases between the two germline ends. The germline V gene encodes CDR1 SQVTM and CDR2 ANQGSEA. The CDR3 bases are TGCAGCTCCCAAGGGGGTGTCACTGAAGCTTTCTTT. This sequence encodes CSSQGGVTEAFF.

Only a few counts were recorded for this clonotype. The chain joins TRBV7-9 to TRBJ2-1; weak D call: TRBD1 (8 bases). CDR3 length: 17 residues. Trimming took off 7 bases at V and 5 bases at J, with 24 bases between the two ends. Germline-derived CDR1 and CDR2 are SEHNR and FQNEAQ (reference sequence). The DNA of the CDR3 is TGTGCCAGCACCAAGATAGGGGGGGACAGGTCTAACAATGAGCAGTTCTTC. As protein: CASTKIGGDRSNNEQFF.

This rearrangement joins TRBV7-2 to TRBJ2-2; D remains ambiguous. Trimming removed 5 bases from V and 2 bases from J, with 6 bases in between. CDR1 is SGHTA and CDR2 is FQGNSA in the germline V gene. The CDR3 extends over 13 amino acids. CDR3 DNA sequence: TGTGCCAGCAGCCACAGCAACACCGGGGAGCTGTTTTTT. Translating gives CASSHSNTGELFF.

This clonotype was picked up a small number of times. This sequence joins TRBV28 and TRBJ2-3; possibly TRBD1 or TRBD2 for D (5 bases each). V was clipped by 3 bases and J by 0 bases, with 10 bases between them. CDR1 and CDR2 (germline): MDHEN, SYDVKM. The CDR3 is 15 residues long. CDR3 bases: TGTGCCAGCAGTTTGGGGGAAATCAGCACAGATACGCAGTATTTT. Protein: CASSLGEISTDTQYF.

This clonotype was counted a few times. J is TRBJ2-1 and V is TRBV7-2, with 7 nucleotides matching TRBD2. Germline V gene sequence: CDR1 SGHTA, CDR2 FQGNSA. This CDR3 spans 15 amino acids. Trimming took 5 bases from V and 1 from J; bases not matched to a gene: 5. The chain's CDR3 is CASSELAFSYNEQFF. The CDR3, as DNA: TGTGCCAGCAGCGAACTAGCGTTTTCCTACAATGAGCAGTTCTTC.

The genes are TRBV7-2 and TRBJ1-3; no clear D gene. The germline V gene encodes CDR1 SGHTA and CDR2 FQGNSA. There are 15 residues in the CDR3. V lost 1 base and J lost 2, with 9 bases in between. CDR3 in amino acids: CASSLVVNPGNTIYF. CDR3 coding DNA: TGTGCCAGCAGCTTAGTAGTCAACCCTGGAAACACCATATATTTT.

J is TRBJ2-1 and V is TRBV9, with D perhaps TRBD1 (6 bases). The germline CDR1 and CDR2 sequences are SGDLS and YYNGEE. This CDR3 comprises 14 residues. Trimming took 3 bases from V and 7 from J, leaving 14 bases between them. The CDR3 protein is CASSASGQPNEQFF. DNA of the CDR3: TGTGCCAGCAGCGCCTCCGGACAGCCTAATGAGCAGTTCTTC.

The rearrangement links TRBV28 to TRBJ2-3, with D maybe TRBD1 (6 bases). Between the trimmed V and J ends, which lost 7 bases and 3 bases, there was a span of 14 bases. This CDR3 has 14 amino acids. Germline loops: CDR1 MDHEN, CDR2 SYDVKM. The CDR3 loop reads CASTGTFLTDTQYF. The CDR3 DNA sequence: TGTGCCAGCACCGGGACATTCCTTACAGATACGCAGTATTTT.

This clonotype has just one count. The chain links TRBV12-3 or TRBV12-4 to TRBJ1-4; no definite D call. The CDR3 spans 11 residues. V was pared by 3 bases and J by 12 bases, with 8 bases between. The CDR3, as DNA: TGTGCCAGCAGTTTTGGCAAAGAACTGTTTTTT. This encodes CASSFGKELFF.

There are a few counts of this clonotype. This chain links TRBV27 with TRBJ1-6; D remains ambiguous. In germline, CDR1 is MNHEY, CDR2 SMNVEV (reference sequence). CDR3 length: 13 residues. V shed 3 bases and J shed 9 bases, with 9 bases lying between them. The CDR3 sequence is CASSFGVGSPLHF. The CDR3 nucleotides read TGTGCCAGCAGTTTTGGGGTTGGTTCACCCCTCCACTTT.

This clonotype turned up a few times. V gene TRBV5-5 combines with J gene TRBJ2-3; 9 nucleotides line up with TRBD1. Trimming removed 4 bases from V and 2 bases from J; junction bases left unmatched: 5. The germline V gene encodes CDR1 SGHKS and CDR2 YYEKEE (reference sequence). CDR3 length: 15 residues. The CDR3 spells CASSLGQGYTDTQYF. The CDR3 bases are TGTGCCAGCAGCCTTGGACAGGGGTACACAGATACGCAGTATTTT.

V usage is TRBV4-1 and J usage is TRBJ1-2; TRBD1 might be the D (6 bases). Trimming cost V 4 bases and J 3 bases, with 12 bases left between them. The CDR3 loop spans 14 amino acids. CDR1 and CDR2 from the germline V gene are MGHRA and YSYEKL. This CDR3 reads CASSPDQGHYGYTF. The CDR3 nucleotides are TGCGCCAGCAGCCCTGATCAGGGGCACTATGGCTACACCTTC.

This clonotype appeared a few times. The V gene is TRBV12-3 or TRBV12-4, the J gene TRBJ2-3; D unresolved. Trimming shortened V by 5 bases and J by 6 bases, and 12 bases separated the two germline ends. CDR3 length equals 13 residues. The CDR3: CASSVTQRDTQYF. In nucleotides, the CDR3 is TGTGCCAGCAGTGTTACTCAGAGGGATACGCAGTATTTT.

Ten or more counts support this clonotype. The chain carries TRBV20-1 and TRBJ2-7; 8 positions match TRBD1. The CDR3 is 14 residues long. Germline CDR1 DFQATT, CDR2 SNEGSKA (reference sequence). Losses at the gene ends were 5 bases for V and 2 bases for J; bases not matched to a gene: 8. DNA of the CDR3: TGCAGTGCTCAGGACAGGGAAGGGGCCTACGAGCAGTACTTC. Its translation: CSAQDREGAYEQYF.

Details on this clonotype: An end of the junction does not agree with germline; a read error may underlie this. The CDR3 reads CAISLDGRNTEAFF. For the CDR3, the DNA is TGTGCCATCAGCTTAGATGGCAGGAACACTGAAGCTTTCTTT. The chain combines TRBV7-2 with TRBJ1-1; D is unclear. The CDR3 is made up of 14 amino acids. Germline loops: CDR1 SGHTA, CDR2 FQGNSA. Full variable domain (rest looked up from reference TRBV7-2 and TRBJ1-1): GAGVSQSPSNKVTEKGKDVELRCDPISGHTALYWYRQSLGQGLEFLIYFQGNSAPDKSGLPSDRFSAERTGGSVSTLTIQRTQQEDSAVYLCAISLDGRNTEAFFGQGTRLTVV.

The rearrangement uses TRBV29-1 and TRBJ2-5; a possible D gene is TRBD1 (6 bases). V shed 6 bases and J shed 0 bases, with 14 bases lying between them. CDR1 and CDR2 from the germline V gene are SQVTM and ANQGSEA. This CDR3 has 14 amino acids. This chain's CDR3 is CSVDSKGDQETQYF. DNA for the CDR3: TGCAGCGTCGATTCGAAGGGGGACCAAGAGACCCAGTACTTC.

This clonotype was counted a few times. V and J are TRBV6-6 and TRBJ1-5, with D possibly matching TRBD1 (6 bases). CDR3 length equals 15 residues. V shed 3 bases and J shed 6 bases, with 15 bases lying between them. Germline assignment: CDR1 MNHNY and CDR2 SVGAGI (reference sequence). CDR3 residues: CASSYDVRGTQPQHF. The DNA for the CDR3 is TGTGCCAGCAGTTATGATGTCAGGGGAACTCAGCCCCAGCATTTT.

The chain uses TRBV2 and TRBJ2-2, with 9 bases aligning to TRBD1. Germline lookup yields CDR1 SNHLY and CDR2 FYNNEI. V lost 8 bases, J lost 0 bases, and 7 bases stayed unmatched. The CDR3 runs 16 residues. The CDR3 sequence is CASVTGQGTNTGELFF. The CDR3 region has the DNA TGTGCCAGCGTTACGGGACAGGGCACGAACACCGGGGAGCTGTTTTTT.

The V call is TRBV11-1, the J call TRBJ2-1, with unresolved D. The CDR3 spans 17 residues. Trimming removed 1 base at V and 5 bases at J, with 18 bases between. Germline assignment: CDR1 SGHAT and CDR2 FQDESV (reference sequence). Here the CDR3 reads CASSLGSLGGSNNEQFF. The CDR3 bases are TGTGCCAGCAGCTTAGGATCCCTGGGCGGCTCAAACAATGAGCAGTTCTTC.

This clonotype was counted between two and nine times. CDR3 sequence reads: CASSLGVRGTDTQYF. The CDR3 nucleotides read TGTGCCAGCAGCTTGGGGGTGAGGGGCACAGATACGCAGTATTTT. The chain is built from TRBV5-4 and TRBJ2-3, with a tentative D call TRBD2 (5 bases). Per the germline V gene, CDR1 is SGHNT and CDR2 is YYREEE (reference sequence). The CDR3 runs to 15 residues. V was clipped by 0 bases and J by 1 base, with 9 bases between them.

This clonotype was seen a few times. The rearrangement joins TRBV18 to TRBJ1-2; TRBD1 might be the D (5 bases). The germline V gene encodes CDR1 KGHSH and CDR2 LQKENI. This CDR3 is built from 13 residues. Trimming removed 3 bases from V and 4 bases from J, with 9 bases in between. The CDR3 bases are TGTGCCAGCTCACCTCCAGGGATCTATGGCTACACCTTC. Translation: CASSPPGIYGYTF.

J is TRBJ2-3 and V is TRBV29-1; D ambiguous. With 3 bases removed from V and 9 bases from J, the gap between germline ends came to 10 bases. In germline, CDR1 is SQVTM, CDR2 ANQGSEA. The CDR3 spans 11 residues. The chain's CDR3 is CSVDLRPTQYF. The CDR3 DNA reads TGCAGCGTTGATCTCCGGCCGACGCAGTATTTT.

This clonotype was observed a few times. CDR3 bases: TGTGCCAGCAGTTTTGAGGCGGGCGGATCGGAGCAGTACTTC. Protein product: CASSFEAGGSEQYF. V is TRBV28 and J is TRBJ2-7, with a tentative D call TRBD2 (5 bases). With 3 bases removed from V and 7 bases from J, the gap between germline ends came to 16 bases. Germline V gene data show CDR1 as MDHEN and CDR2 as SYDVKM. The CDR3 has 14 amino acids.

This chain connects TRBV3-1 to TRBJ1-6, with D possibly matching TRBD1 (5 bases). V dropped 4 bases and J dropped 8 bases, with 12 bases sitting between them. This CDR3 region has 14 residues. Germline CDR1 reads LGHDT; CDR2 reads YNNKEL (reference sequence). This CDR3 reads CASSRQSGDSPLHF. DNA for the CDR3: TGTGCCAGCAGCCGACAGTCGGGGGATTCACCCCTCCACTTT.

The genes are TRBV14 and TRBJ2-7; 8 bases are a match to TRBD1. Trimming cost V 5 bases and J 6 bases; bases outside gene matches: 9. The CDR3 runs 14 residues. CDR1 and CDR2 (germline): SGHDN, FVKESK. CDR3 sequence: CASSSGQGAGEQYF. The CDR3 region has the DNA TGTGCCAGCAGCTCCGGACAGGGCGCCGGCGAGCAGTACTTC.

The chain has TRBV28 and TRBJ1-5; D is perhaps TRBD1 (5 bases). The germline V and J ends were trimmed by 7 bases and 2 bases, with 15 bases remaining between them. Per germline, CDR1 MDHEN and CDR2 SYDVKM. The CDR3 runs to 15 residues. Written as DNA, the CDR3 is TGTGCCAGCATCTTAGTCGGGGGGGGCAATCAGCCCCAGCATTTT. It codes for CASILVGGGNQPQHF.

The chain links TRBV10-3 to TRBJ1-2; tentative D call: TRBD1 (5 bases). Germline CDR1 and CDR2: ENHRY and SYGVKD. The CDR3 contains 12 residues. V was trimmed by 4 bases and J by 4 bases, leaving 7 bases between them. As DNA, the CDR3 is TGTGCCATCAGTGCAGGGTCCTATGGCTACACCTTC. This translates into CAISAGSYGYTF.